The 20 T cell receptor beta chains reported below all come from one sample, sequenced in a study of blood T cell repertoires in COVID-19. Method: immunoSEQ multiplex PCR; TCRdb's copy keeps in-frame clones and lacks some. The data contain around 230,000 clones, roughly four fifths of them singletons. Input material: PBMCs or T cells enriched from blood (not recorded which). All receptors come from a man between 35 and 55 years old who had recovered from COVID-19.

This clone came up once. V gene TRBV4-1 combines with J gene TRBJ2-5; D gene ambiguous. Trimming removed 0 bases from V and 5 bases from J, with 16 bases in between. CDR1 is MGHRA, CDR2 YSYEKL, per germline. CDR3 length equals 16 residues. The CDR3 DNA follows: TGCGCCAGCAGCCAAGATGAAGTAAGCGATGGCGAGACCCAGTACTTC. Protein sequence: CASSQDEVSDGETQYF.

The CDR3 region is CASSPRTVDYGYTF. The CDR3 DNA reads as TGTGCCAGCAGTCCAAGGACAGTAGACTATGGCTACACCTTC. The chain employs TRBV6-5 and TRBJ1-2, with D maybe TRBD1 (6 bases). The CDR3 totals 14 residues. V shed 5 bases and J shed 3 bases, with 13 bases lying between them. Germline-derived CDR1 and CDR2 are MNHEY and SVGAGI.

V gene TRBV2 combines with J gene TRBJ1-3; weak D call: TRBD1 (6 bases). Per germline, CDR1 SNHLY and CDR2 FYNNEI. V was cut by 7 bases and J by 0 bases, with 10 bases left in between. The CDR3 contains 14 residues. CDR3 bases: TGTGCCAGCAAGCCGGACAGCTCTGGAAACACCATATATTTT. Its translation is CASKPDSSGNTIYF.

This chain uses TRBV2 with TRBJ2-3; TRBD2 matches at 8 bases. Germline CDR1 SNHLY, CDR2 FYNNEI. The CDR3 loop spans 15 amino acids. Unmatched junction bases numbered 12, after V lost 7 bases and J lost 6 bases. CDR3 sequence: CASKPGTRLPDTQYF. For the CDR3, the DNA is TGTGCCAGCAAGCCCGGGACTAGGCTTCCCGATACGCAGTATTTT.

CDR3 sequence: CASSDAPRGEAFF. Written as DNA, the CDR3 is TGTGCCAGCAGTGACGCCCCAAGGGGTGAAGCTTTCTTT. The chain couples TRBV2 to TRBJ1-1; D possibly corresponds to TRBD1 (5 bases). The germline V gene encodes CDR1 SNHLY and CDR2 FYNNEI. This CDR3 is built from 13 residues. Trimming removed 3 bases at V and 7 bases at J, with 12 bases between.

This CDR3 is CASSLRETQYF. The CDR3 coding sequence is TGCGCCAGCAGCCTTCGAGAGACCCAGTACTTC. V is TRBV4-1 and J is TRBJ2-5; unclear D gene. The germline CDR1 and CDR2 sequences are MGHRA and YSYEKL. The CDR3 runs 11 residues. V lost 4 bases and J 4 bases, leaving 4 bases between the germline ends.

The genes are TRBV21-1 and TRBJ2-1; the table names TRBD2, a call not compared with the DNA. TRBV21-1 is flagged as a pseudogene. The CDR3 is 16 residues long. The CDR3 protein is CASSKALAGSVNEQFF. The CDR3, as DNA: TGTGCCAGCAGCAAAGCGCTAGCGGGGAGCGTCAATGAGCAGTTCTTC.

This chain joins TRBV5-1 and TRBJ2-1; D perhaps matches TRBD2 (5 bases). V lost 3 bases and J 0 bases, leaving 13 bases between the germline ends. The CDR3 sequence is 16 residues long. Per germline, CDR1 SGHRS and CDR2 YFSETQ. The chain's CDR3 is CASSSIRTSSYNEQFF. CDR3 sequence (DNA): TGCGCCAGCAGCTCCATTCGCACTAGCTCCTACAATGAGCAGTTCTTC.

The rearrangement links TRBV4-1 to TRBJ1-6; 7 bases match TRBD1. The ends lost 3 bases at V and 7 bases at J; junction bases unmatched: 9. The CDR3 is made up of 16 amino acids. The germline gives CDR1 MGHRA, CDR2 YSYEKL. CDR3 residues: CASSHSPGQTNSPLHF. CDR3 sequence (DNA): TGCGCCAGCAGCCACTCCCCGGGACAGACCAATTCACCCCTCCACTTT.

This rearrangement joins TRBV14 to TRBJ2-1; 10 bases align to TRBD2. Germline CDR1 reads SGHDN; CDR2 reads FVKESK. The V segment lost 2 bases and the J segment 2 bases; nucleotides outside the gene matches: 3. The CDR3 length is 16 residues. DNA for the CDR3: TGTGCCAGCAGCCAACCGGGACTAGCGCCCTACAATGAGCAGTTCTTC. Translating gives CASSQPGLAPYNEQFF.

This sequence joins TRBV19 and TRBJ2-7; tentatively, D is TRBD2 (6 bases). Germline-derived CDR1 and CDR2 are LNHDA and SQIVND (reference sequence). Trimming cost V 4 bases and J 4 bases, with 17 bases left between them. This CDR3 region has 15 residues. The CDR3, as DNA: TGTGCCAGTAGTACGGGACGGCTTGGGGGGTACGAGCAGTACTTC. It encodes CASSTGRLGGYEQYF.

This rearrangement joins TRBV23-1 to TRBJ1-2; D unclear. TRBV23-1 is marked as an open reading frame, function uncertain. The CDR3 contains 11 residues. Trimming shortened V by 0 bases and J by 8 bases, and 4 bases separated the two germline ends. The CDR3 region has the DNA TGCGCCAGCAGTCAATCCTCGGGCTACACCTTC. It yields the protein CASSQSSGYTF.

The rearrangement uses TRBV3-1 (or the pseudogene TRBV3-2) and TRBJ2-2; perhaps TRBD1 as D (6 bases). The germline V gene encodes CDR1 LGHDT and CDR2 YNNKEL (reference sequence). The V gene lost 4 bases and the J gene lost 2 bases, with 8 bases spanning the gap. The CDR3 extends over 14 amino acids. CDR3 DNA: TGTGCCAGCAGCCCCAGGGGCAACACCGGGGAGCTGTTTTTT. This codes for CASSPRGNTGELFF.

The rearrangement uses TRBV5-8 and TRBJ1-2, with D possibly matching TRBD1 (6 bases). The ends were cut back, 7 bases at V and 7 bases at J, with 14 bases in the middle. Per germline, CDR1 SGHTS and CDR2 YDEGEE. This CDR3 comprises 12 residues. The CDR3 DNA sequence: TGTGCCAGCCTTCGACAGGCCCCTGGCTACACCTTC. It codes for CASLRQAPGYTF.

This clone came up a few times. The chain couples TRBV7-9 to TRBJ1-1, with 8 bases identical to TRBD1. This CDR3 contains 14 residues. Per germline, CDR1 SEHNR and CDR2 FQNEAQ (reference sequence). The ends lost 5 bases at V and 3 bases at J; junction bases unmatched: 5. DNA of the CDR3: TGTGCCAGCAGCCCGGACAGGGCCTACACTGAAGCTTTCTTT. Translated: CASSPDRAYTEAFF.

The rearrangement links TRBV2 to TRBJ1-6, with 7 bases that match TRBD1. This CDR3 comprises 16 residues. The V and J ends lost 7 bases and 3 bases, in that order; junction bases with no gene match: 9. CDR1 and CDR2 from the germline V gene are SNHLY and FYNNEI. The DNA for the CDR3 is TGTGCCAGCACCGTTAAGACAGGGATCTATAATTCACCCCTCCACTTT. Encoded protein: CASTVKTGIYNSPLHF.

The chain employs TRBV14 and TRBJ1-2; D is unresolved. Trimming took off 5 bases at V and 2 bases at J, with 15 bases between the two ends. The CDR3 sequence is 15 residues long. Per germline, CDR1 SGHDN and CDR2 FVKESK. The CDR3: CASSTIGGGNYGYTF. The CDR3 region has the DNA TGTGCCAGCAGCACAATCGGTGGAGGAAACTATGGCTACACCTTC.

V gene TRBV6-5 combines with J gene TRBJ1-1; D is ambiguous. CDR3 length equals 12 residues. CDR1 MNHEY and CDR2 SVGAGI come from the germline V gene. The V gene lost 7 bases and the J gene lost 6 bases, with 12 bases spanning the gap. The CDR3 bases are TGTGCCAGCACCCTGGGAGGCGCTGAAGCTTTCTTT. Protein: CASTLGGAEAFF.

The V call is TRBV9, the J call TRBJ2-3, with 8 bases matching TRBD2. V gave up 3 bases and J gave up 2 bases; unmatched junction bases: 5. The CDR3 totals 15 residues. From germline, CDR1 is SGDLS and CDR2 YYNGEE. CDR3 in amino acids: CASSATSGHTDTQYF. CDR3 nucleotides: TGTGCCAGCAGCGCCACTAGCGGACACACAGATACGCAGTATTTT. The full variable domain, in which reference TRBV9 and TRBJ2-3 provide the parts outside the CDR3, is DSGVTQTPKHLITATGQRVTLRCSPRSGDLSVYWYQQSLDQGLQFLIQYYNGEERAKGNILERFSAQQFPDLHSELNLSSLELGDSALYFCASSATSGHTDTQYFGPGTRLTVL.

This clone came up once. The rearrangement uses TRBV6-1 and TRBJ1-6; D is unclear. CDR3 length: 15 amino acids. Germline CDR1 is MNHNS and CDR2 is SASEGT. V was pared by 1 base and J by 7 bases, with 11 bases between. The CDR3 DNA reads TGTGCCAGCAGTGAAGGGGGTAGCGGCAATTCACCCCTCCACTTT. Its translation is CASSEGGSGNSPLHF.